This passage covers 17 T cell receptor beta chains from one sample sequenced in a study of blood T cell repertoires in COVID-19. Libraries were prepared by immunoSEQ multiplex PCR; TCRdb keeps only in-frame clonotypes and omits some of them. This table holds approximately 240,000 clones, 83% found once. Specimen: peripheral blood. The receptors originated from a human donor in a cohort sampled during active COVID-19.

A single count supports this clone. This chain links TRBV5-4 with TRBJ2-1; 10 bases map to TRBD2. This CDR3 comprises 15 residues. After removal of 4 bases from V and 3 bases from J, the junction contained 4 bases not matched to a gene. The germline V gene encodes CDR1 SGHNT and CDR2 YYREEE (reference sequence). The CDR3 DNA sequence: TGTGCCAGCAGCGCAGGACTAGCGGACTACAATGAGCAGTTCTTC. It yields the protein CASSAGLADYNEQFF.

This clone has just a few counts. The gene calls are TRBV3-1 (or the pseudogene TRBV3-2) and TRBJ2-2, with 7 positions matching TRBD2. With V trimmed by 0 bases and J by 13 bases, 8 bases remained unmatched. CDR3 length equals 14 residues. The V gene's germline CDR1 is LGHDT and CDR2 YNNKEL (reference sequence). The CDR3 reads CASSQDTASGLLFF. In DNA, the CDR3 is TGTGCCAGCAGCCAAGATACGGCTAGCGGCCTGCTGTTTTTT.

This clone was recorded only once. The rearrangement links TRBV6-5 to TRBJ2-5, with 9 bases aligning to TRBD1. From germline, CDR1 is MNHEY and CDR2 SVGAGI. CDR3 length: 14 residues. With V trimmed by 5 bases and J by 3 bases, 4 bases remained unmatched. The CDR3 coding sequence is TGTGCCAGCAGTAGGAGGACAGGGGAAGAGACCCAGTACTTC. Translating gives CASSRRTGEETQYF.

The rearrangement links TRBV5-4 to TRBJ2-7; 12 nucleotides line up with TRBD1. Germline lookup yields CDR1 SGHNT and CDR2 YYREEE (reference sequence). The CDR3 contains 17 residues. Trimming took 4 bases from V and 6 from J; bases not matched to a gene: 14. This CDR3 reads CASSPAPGQGAPSEQYF. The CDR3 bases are TGTGCCAGCAGCCCGGCGCCGGGACAGGGGGCCCCAAGCGAGCAGTACTTC. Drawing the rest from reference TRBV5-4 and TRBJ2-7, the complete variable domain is ETGVTQSPTHLIKTRGQQVTLRCSSQSGHNTVSWYQQALGQGPQFIFQYYREEENGRGNFPPRFSGLQFPNYSSELNVNALELDDSALYLCASSPAPGQGAPSEQYFGPGTRLTVT.

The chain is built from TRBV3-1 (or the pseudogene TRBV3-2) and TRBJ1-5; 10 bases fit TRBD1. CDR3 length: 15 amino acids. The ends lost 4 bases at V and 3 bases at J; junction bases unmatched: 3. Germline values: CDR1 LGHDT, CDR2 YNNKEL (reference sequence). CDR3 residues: CASSPTGGLNQPQHF. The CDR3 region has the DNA TGTGCCAGCAGCCCGACAGGGGGCCTCAATCAGCCCCAGCATTTT.

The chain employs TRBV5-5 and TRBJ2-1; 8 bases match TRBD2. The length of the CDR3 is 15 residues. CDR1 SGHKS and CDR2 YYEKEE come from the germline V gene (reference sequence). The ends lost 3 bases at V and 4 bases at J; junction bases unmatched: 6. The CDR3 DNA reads TGTGCCAGCAGCTGGGGCTCTAGCGGGTACAATGAGCAGTTCTTC. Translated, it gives CASSWGSSGYNEQFF.

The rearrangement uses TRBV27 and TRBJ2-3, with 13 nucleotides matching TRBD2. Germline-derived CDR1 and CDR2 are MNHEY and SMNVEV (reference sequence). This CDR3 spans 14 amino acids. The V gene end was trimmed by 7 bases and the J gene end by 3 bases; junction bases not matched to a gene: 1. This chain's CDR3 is CASTGLAGTDTQYF. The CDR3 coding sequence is TGTGCCAGCACGGGACTAGCGGGGACAGATACGCAGTATTTT.

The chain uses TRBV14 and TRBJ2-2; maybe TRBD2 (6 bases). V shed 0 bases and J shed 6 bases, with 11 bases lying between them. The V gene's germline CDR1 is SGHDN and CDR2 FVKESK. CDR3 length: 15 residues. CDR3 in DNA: TGTGCCAGCAGCCAAGATGGTCGGAGGGCCGGGGAGCTGTTTTTT. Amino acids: CASSQDGRRAGELFF.

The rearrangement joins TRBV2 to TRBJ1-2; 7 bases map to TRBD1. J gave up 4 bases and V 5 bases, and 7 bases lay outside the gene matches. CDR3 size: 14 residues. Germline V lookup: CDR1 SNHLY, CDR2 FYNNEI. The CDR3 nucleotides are TGTGCCAGCAGTATCCGACAGGGAGCCTATGGCTACACCTTC. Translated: CASSIRQGAYGYTF. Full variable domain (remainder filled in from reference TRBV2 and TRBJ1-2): EPEVTQTPSHQVTQMGQEVILRCVPISNHLYFYWYRQILGQKVEFLVSFYNNEISEKSEIFDDQFSVERPDGSNFTLKIRSTKLEDSAMYFCASSIRQGAYGYTFGSGTRLTVV.

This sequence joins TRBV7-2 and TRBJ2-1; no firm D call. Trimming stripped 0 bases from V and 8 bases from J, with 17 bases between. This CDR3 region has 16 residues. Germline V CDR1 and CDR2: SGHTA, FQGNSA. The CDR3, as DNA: TGTGCCAGCAGCTTAGCAAGCGTAACAAGTCTGGATGAGCAGTTCTTC. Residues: CASSLASVTSLDEQFF.

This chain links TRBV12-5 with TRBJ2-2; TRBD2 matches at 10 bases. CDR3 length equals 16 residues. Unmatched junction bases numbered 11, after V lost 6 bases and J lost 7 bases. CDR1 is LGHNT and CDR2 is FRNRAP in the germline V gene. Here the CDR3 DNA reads TGTGCTAGTGGCCCTCCAACTAGCGGGGAGGGCGGGGAGCTGTTTTTT. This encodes CASGPPTSGEGGELFF.

The CDR3 spells CASSDGQTYEQYF. CDR3 nucleotides: TGTGCCAGCAGCGACGGACAGACCTACGAGCAGTACTTC. The rearrangement uses TRBV6-5 and TRBJ2-7, with D perhaps matching TRBD1 (6 bases). The CDR3 is 13 amino acids. The germline V gene encodes CDR1 MNHEY and CDR2 SVGAGI. V was pared by 6 bases and J by 2 bases, with 11 bases between.

DNA for the CDR3: TGTGCCAGCAGCAAAACTTATCCAACTAATGAAAAACTGTTTTTT. Translation gives CASSKTYPTNEKLFF. The chain combines TRBV21-1 with TRBJ1-4. TRBV21-1 is a listed pseudogene. The CDR3 has 15 amino acids.

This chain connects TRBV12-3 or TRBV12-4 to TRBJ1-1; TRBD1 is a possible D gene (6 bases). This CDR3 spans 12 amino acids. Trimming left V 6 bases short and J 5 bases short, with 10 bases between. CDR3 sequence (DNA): TGTGCCAGCAGGTCAACAGGGACTGAAGCTTTCTTT. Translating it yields CASRSTGTEAFF.

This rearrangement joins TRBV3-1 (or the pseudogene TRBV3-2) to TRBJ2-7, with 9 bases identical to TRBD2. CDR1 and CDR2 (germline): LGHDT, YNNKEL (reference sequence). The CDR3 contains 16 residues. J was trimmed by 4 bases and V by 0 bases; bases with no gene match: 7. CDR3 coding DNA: TGTGCCAGCAGCCAAGATCTGGGTAGCGGGAGTTACGAGCAGTACTTC. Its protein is CASSQDLGSGSYEQYF.

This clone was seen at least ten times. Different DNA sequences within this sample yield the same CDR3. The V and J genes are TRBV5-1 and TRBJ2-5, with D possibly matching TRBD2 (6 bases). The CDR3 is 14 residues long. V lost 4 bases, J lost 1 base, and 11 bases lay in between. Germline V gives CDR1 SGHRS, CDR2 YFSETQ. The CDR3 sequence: CASSPGTSQETQYF. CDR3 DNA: TGCGCCAGCAGCCCCGGGACTTCCCAAGAGACCCAGTACTTC.

Written as DNA, the CDR3 is TGTGCCAGCAGCCAAGAATCAAGACAGGATCTCGTCGAGCAGTACTTC. Its protein is CASSQESRQDLVEQYF. The chain uses TRBV14 and TRBJ2-7, with D possibly being TRBD1 (6 bases). The V gene lost 0 bases and the J gene lost 6 bases, with 18 bases spanning the gap. Per germline, CDR1 SGHDN and CDR2 FVKESK. This CDR3 spans 16 amino acids. Combining the CDR3 with reference TRBV14 and TRBJ2-7 gives the whole variable domain EAGVTQFPSHSVIEKGQTVTLRCDPISGHDNLYWYRRVMGKEIKFLLHFVKESKQDESGMPNNRFLAERTGGTYSTLKVQPAELEDSGVYFCASSQESRQDLVEQYFGPGTRLTVT.